These T cell receptor beta chains were read from a single sample in a study of shared clonotypes between healthy human individuals. Only in-frame clones appear in the TCRdb table, and some are missing; sequencing was by immunoSEQ multiplex PCR. Among some 350,000 clones listed, 74% were seen once. Sequenced: memory CD4+ T cells sorted from blood. These receptors originate from a man aged 25-40 years in good health. Each CDR3 is given with its conserved first and last residue. A D gene is named only where the DNA matches it firmly. Only some rows state a clone size, as once, few, many or a class for expanded clones.

J: TRBJ2-3
length: 11
D: NA
V: TRBV28
size: NA
CDR3: CASSDPDTQYF
DNA: TGTGCCAGCAGTGACCCCGATACGCAGTATTTT

J: TRBJ2-1
length: 14
D: NA
V: TRBV29-1
size: NA
CDR3: CSAEKQGSYNEQFF
DNA: TGCAGCGCTGAAAAACAGGGTTCCTACAATGAGCAGTTCTTC

J: TRBJ2-6
length: 15
D: NA
V: TRBV6-6
size: NA
CDR3: CASSSPGDGANVLTF
DNA: TGTGCCAGCAGTTCCCCCGGGGACGGGGCCAACGTCCTGACTTTC

J: TRBJ2-7
length: 16
D: NA
V: TRBV4-2
size: NA
CDR3: CASSHKITDTIDEQYF
DNA: TGTGCCAGCAGCCACAAAATCACGGATACTATAGACGAGCAGTACTTC

J: TRBJ2-1
length: 14
D: NA
V: TRBV6-1
size: once
CDR3: CASAGTWAYNEQFF
DNA: TGTGCCAGTGCTGGGACATGGGCCTACAATGAGCAGTTCTTC

J: TRBJ2-2
length: 14
D: TRBD1
V: TRBV5-1
size: NA
CDR3: CASSGQGATGELFF
DNA: TGCGCCAGCAGCGGACAGGGGGCGACCGGGGAGCTGTTTTTT

J: TRBJ2-3
length: 15
D: TRBD2
V: TRBV7-3
size: NA
CDR3: CASSFGGRSTDTQYF
DNA: TGTGCCAGCAGCTTCGGCGGGAGGAGCACAGATACGCAGTATTTT

J: TRBJ1-3
length: 14
D: NA
V: TRBV7-9
size: NA
CDR3: CASSLSRAEDTIYF
DNA: TGTGCCAGCAGCCTCTCAAGGGCCGAAGACACCATATATTTT

J: TRBJ1-2
length: 14
D: TRBD1
V: TRBV5-4
size: once
CDR3: CASSSQGANYGYTF
DNA: TGTGCCAGCAGCTCGCAGGGGGCTAACTATGGCTACACCTTC

J: TRBJ1-2
length: 13
D: NA
V: TRBV19
size: NA
CDR3: CASSKSSNYGYTF
DNA: TGTGCCAGTAGTAAGTCTTCAAACTATGGCTACACCTTC

J: TRBJ2-3
length: 17
D: TRBD2
V: TRBV18
size: NA
CDR3: CASSPLPAGGDTDTQYF
DNA: TGTGCCAGCTCACCGCTGCCCGCGGGAGGCGACACAGATACGCAGTATTTT

J: TRBJ1-4
length: 15
D: TRBD1
V: TRBV28
size: NA
CDR3: CASSPMGQGSEKLFF
DNA: TGTGCCAGCAGTCCAATGGGACAGGGGAGTGAAAAACTGTTTTTT

J: TRBJ2-7
length: 11
D: NA
V: TRBV6-5
size: NA
CDR3: CASRGFGEQYF
DNA: TGTGCCAGCAGGGGGTTTGGCGAGCAGTACTTC

J: TRBJ1-2
length: 15
D: TRBD1
V: TRBV6-1
size: NA
CDR3: CASSDPGQGIYGYTF
DNA: TGTGCCAGCAGTGACCCCGGACAGGGGATTTATGGCTACACCTTC

J: TRBJ2-5
length: 14
D: NA
V: TRBV18
size: NA
CDR3: CASSPGIGQETQYF
DNA: TGTGCCAGCTCACCCGGGATCGGGCAAGAGACCCAGTACTTC

J: TRBJ2-6
length: 18
D: NA
V: TRBV7-9
size: NA
CDR3: CASSKVTYHESRANVLTF
DNA: TGTGCCAGCAGCAAGGTTACATACCATGAAAGTCGGGCCAACGTCCTGACTTTC

J: TRBJ1-2
length: 13
D: TRBD1
V: TRBV6-4
size: NA
CDR3: CASSADRGGGYTF
DNA: TGTGCCAGCAGTGCAGACAGGGGTGGTGGCTACACCTTC

J: TRBJ2-7
length: 15
D: TRBD2
V: TRBV9
size: NA
CDR3: CASSVGTSSNYEQYF
DNA: TGTGCCAGCAGCGTAGGGACTAGTAGTAACTACGAGCAGTACTTC

J: TRBJ2-7
length: 12
D: NA
V: TRBV5-6
size: NA
CDR3: CASSLRSYEQYF
DNA: TGTGCCAGCAGCTTACGTAGCTACGAGCAGTACTTC

J: TRBJ1-1
length: 15
D: NA
V: TRBV5-1
size: NA
CDR3: CASSSRGRTNTEAFF
DNA: TGCGCCAGCAGCTCGCGGGGACGGACGAACACTGAAGCTTTCTTT

J: TRBJ1-5
length: 14
D: NA
V: TRBV5-1
size: NA
CDR3: CASSPGQPNQPQHF
DNA: TGCGCCAGCAGCCCCGGACAGCCCAATCAGCCCCAGCATTTT

J: TRBJ1-5
length: 14
D: NA
V: TRBV9
size: NA
CDR3: CASSVGPLDQPQHF
DNA: TGTGCCAGCAGCGTAGGGCCCTTGGATCAGCCCCAGCATTTT

J: TRBJ1-5
length: 14
D: TRBD1
V: TRBV18
size: NA
CDR3: CASSPTGGNQPQHF
DNA: TGTGCCAGCTCACCAACAGGGGGAAATCAGCCCCAGCATTTT

J: TRBJ2-7
length: 13
D: NA
V: TRBV5-6
size: once
CDR3: CASRDPNDYEQYF
DNA: TGTGCCAGCAGGGACCCCAACGACTACGAGCAGTACTTC

J: TRBJ2-7
length: 15
D: TRBD1
V: TRBV15
size: NA
CDR3: CATSRGDSVNYEQYF
DNA: TGTGCCACCAGCAGAGGGGACAGCGTAAACTACGAGCAGTACTTC

J: TRBJ2-7
length: 14
D: TRBD2
V: TRBV28
size: NA
CDR3: CASGPPGLRSEQYF
DNA: TGTGCCAGCGGACCCCCGGGACTAAGATCCGAGCAGTACTTC

J: TRBJ2-7
length: 17
D: TRBD2
V: TRBV27
size: NA
CDR3: CASSRWTSGSTIYEQYF
DNA: TGTGCCAGCAGCCGATGGACTAGCGGGTCCACTATCTACGAGCAGTACTTC

J: TRBJ2-7
length: 14
D: NA
V: TRBV6-1
size: NA
CDR3: CASRPAQGPYEQYF
DNA: TGTGCCAGCAGGCCGGCGCAGGGTCCCTACGAGCAGTACTTC